A single sample gave rise to the 10 T cell receptor beta chains below, sequenced in a study of T cells in Graves' hyperthyroidism and ophthalmopathy. RNA transcripts served as the template for amplifying TCR beta CDR3 regions. RT-PCR in the first round (using the HTBI primer set) targeted the TCR CDR3. TCRdb used MiXCR to reprocess the multiplex PCR reads, holding one entry per CDR3 protein. This table has roughly 530,000 distinct CDR3 sequences, 17% appearing once. The sample consisted of blood. The origin of the receptors is a woman aged 18 to 35 with Graves' ophthalmopathy.

This clonotype was detected ten times or more. The rearrangement uses TRBV6-2 or TRBV6-3 and TRBJ2-5; 8 bases are a match to TRBD2. Germline CDR1 is MNHEY and CDR2 is SVGEGT. V was clipped by 5 bases and J by 3 bases; unmatched bases: 8. The CDR3 runs to 15 residues. CDR3 residues: CASSQRGAGEETQYF. CDR3 nucleotide sequence: TGTGCCAGCAGTCAACGAGGAGCGGGAGAAGAGACCCAGTACTTC.

The table lists this clonotype with a few counts. V gene TRBV19 combines with J gene TRBJ1-1; no firm D call. Germline V gene data show CDR1 as LNHDA and CDR2 as SQIVND (reference sequence). The CDR3 sequence is 16 residues long. V lost 3 bases and J lost 0, with 14 bases in between. The CDR3 nucleotides read TGTGCCAGTAGTATTCCTGGGGATTACATGAACACTGAAGCTTTCTTT. Protein sequence: CASSIPGDYMNTEAFF.

The chain uses TRBV28 and TRBJ1-1; possibly TRBD1 for D (6 bases). CDR1 is MDHEN and CDR2 is SYDVKM in the germline V gene. This CDR3 is built from 18 residues. V was cut by 8 bases and J by 0 bases, with 25 bases left in between. The DNA for the CDR3 is TGTGCCAGCTCAGGGGCAGGGGCTACGGGTGGACTGAACACTGAAGCTTTCTTT. It is translated as CASSGAGATGGLNTEAFF.

This clonotype has a count of ten or more. The chain carries TRBV4-1 and TRBJ2-1, with a possible D match to TRBD2 (6 bases). Germline loops: CDR1 MGHRA, CDR2 YSYEKL. Trimming cost V 1 base and J 3 bases, with 16 bases left between them. There are 17 residues in the CDR3. This CDR3 is CASSQVAVASVYNEQFF. CDR3 DNA: TGCGCCAGCAGCCAAGTCGCGGTGGCTAGCGTCTACAATGAGCAGTTCTTC.

This clonotype came up many times. CDR3 protein: CASTSGGLNTEAFF. CDR3 DNA sequence: TGTGCCAGCACCTCGGGCGGATTGAACACTGAAGCTTTCTTT. The V call is TRBV6-1, the J call TRBJ1-1; no clear D. V was trimmed by 7 bases and J by 0 bases, leaving 12 bases between them. Germline lookup yields CDR1 MNHNS and CDR2 SASEGT. CDR3 length equals 14 residues.

The rearrangement links TRBV30 to TRBJ1-5; D not resolved. The CDR3 length is 14 residues. CDR1 is GTSNPN, CDR2 SVGIG, per germline (reference sequence). The V end was cut by 2 bases, the J end by 1 base, with 9 bases between. DNA of the CDR3: TGTGCCTGGAGTTTCGGGAGGAGCAATCAGCCCCAGCATTTT. Encoded protein: CAWSFGRSNQPQHF. The full variable domain, rest sourced from reference TRBV30 and TRBJ1-5, is SQTIHQWPATLVQPVGSPLSLECTVEGTSNPNLYWYRQAAGRGLQLLFYSVGIGQISSEVPQNLSASRPQDRQFILSSKKLLLSDSGFYLCAWSFGRSNQPQHFGDGTRLSIL.

The chain combines TRBV3-1 with TRBJ1-2; tentatively, D is TRBD1 (5 bases). Trimming took 4 bases from V and 5 from J, leaving 26 bases between them. Germline V gene sequence: CDR1 LGHDT, CDR2 YNNKEL (reference sequence). The CDR3 covers 18 residues. In DNA, the CDR3 is TGTGCCAGCAGCCCCGAGAAAAAAGCAGGGTCGAAGCGGTATGGCTACACCTTC. Translating gives CASSPEKKAGSKRYGYTF.

The J gene is TRBJ2-7, the V gene TRBV7-9, with TRBD2 matching 8 bases. The CDR3 is made up of 17 amino acids. J was trimmed by 0 bases and V by 1 base; bases with no gene match: 8. CDR1 SEHNR and CDR2 FQNEAQ come from the germline V gene (reference sequence). CDR3 nucleotide sequence: TGTGCCAGCAGCTTAGATCCTAGCGGGCTTCACTCCTACGAGCAGTACTTC. Translation gives CASSLDPSGLHSYEQYF.

This clonotype was seen many times. This rearrangement joins TRBV13 to TRBJ1-4; D may be TRBD1 (5 bases). This CDR3 is built from 16 residues. Per the germline V gene, CDR1 is PRHDT and CDR2 is FYEKMQ (reference sequence). Trimming left V 4 bases short and J 0 bases short, with 12 bases between. This CDR3 is CASSSAQDTTNEKLFF. The CDR3 nucleotides are TGTGCCAGCAGCTCAGCGCAGGACACAACTAATGAAAAACTGTTTTTT.

This clonotype occurred a few times. The rearrangement uses TRBV29-1 and TRBJ2-7; D not certain. This CDR3 spans 13 amino acids. With 6 bases removed from V and 2 bases from J, the gap between germline ends came to 14 bases. CDR1 SQVTM and CDR2 ANQGSEA come from the germline V gene. As DNA, the CDR3 is TGCAGCGTCGCACCTTCTGGTGCCTACGAGCAGTACTTC. Amino acids: CSVAPSGAYEQYF.